This T cell receptor beta chain was captured in a study of cytomegalovirus exposure and HLA in healthy donors. Background on the study: Among the 398 genotyped donors, 70% to 85% were placed in the Caucasian-associated ancestry cluster. Points from the study as a whole: Most TCRs appeared rarely, but some public TCRs recurred in many donors. It was taken for granted in presence/absence analyses that sequencing depth across donors was roughly uniform. Indistinguishable V segments such as TRBV6-2 and TRBV6-3 were excluded.

V was pared by 5 bases and J by 2 bases, with 13 bases between. The CDR3 is 15 amino acids. CDR1 is MNHEY and CDR2 is SVGAGI in the germline V gene. On this clone itself: What it binds is unknown.

Researchers ran the PCR with 60 Vbeta and 13 Jbeta primers. Repertoires were generated with immunoSEQ multiplex PCR, while TCRdb's copy carries only in-frame clones and drops some. Found here are 50,000 to 70,000 clones; the top ten clones hold less than 4.5%. This chain uses TRBV6-5 with TRBJ2-1, with TRBD1 as a possible D gene (5 bases). The sequence derives from a woman younger than 30 in good health and CMV-seronegative. The sample was PBMCs. Written as DNA, the CDR3 is TGTGCCAGCAGTGGTAGGGGTTCCCCCTACAATGAGCAGTTCTTC. Translating it yields CASSGRGSPYNEQFF.